The 21 T cell receptor beta chains listed next were all sequenced from one sample in a study of T cells in Graves' hyperthyroidism and ophthalmopathy (dated by TCRdb to the late 2010s). Libraries were constructed by multiplex PCR. The sequencing machine was an Illumina HiSeq 2000. The TCR beta CDR3 regions were amplified from the RNA transcripts. The first round of RT-PCR for the TCR CDR3 was performed with the HTBI primer set and the Qiagen OneStep RT-PCR kit. In-frame beta chains were kept once TCRdb had trimmed the public reads at Q25 with fastp and called clones with MiXCR. Identical CDR3 proteins give one entry, which carries the most common genes and DNA. In all, the sample holds 400,000 to 500,000 distinct CDR3 sequences, and 13% to 15% of those were seen once. The top ten hold less than 20% of the sample. The specimen was blood. The receptors come from a woman under 30 with Graves' hyperthyroidism.

The chain is built from TRBV19 and TRBJ2-5; maybe TRBD1 (6 bases). With 6 bases removed from V and 5 bases from J, the gap between germline ends came to 10 bases. CDR1 and CDR2 (germline): LNHDA, SQIVND (reference sequence). The CDR3 is 12 amino acids. The CDR3 nucleotides are TGTGCCAGTAGGGGGGCGGGCGAGACCCAGTACTTC. Translating it yields CASRGAGETQYF.

This clonotype turned up a few times. In DNA form, the CDR3 reads TGTGCCATCAGTGAAGGGCCCGGCTACGAGCAGTACGTC. Translating gives CAISEGPGYEQYV. This sequence joins TRBV10-3 and TRBJ2-7; D gene unclear. The germline CDR1 and CDR2 sequences are ENHRY and SYGVKD. CDR3 size: 13 residues. Trimming stripped 3 bases from V and 3 bases from J, with 9 bases between.

This clonotype was detected many times. V and J are TRBV12-3 or TRBV12-4 and TRBJ1-5; TRBD1 might be the D (6 bases). This CDR3 comprises 15 residues. V was shortened by 3 bases and J by 3 bases, with 12 bases between the two germline ends. CDR3 residues: CASSLQQGLNQPQHF. The DNA for the CDR3 is TGTGCCAGCAGTTTGCAACAGGGTCTCAATCAGCCCCAGCATTTT.

The rearrangement uses TRBV11-1 and TRBJ1-1, with TRBD1 as a possible D gene (5 bases). This CDR3 spans 16 amino acids. V lost 4 bases and J lost 4, with 19 bases in between. Germline CDR1 SGHAT, CDR2 FQDESV (reference sequence). CDR3 bases: TGTGCCAGCAGCTCCGAATCCGACTTCGGGGGCACTGAAGCTTTCTTT. Translating gives CASSSESDFGGTEAFF. Filled out from reference TRBV11-1 and TRBJ1-1, the complete variable domain reads EAEVAQSPRYKITEKSQAVAFWCDPISGHATLYWYRQILGQGPELLVQFQDESVVDDSQLPKDRFSAERLKGVDSTLKIQPAELGDSAMYLCASSSESDFGGTEAFFGQGTRLTVV.

This clonotype was recorded at least ten times. The chain recombines TRBV7-3 with TRBJ2-4, with 9 bases aligning to TRBD1. The CDR3 sequence is 16 residues long. V gave up 4 bases and J gave up 6 bases; unmatched junction bases: 10. Germline V lookup: CDR1 SGHTA, CDR2 FQGTGA. The CDR3 DNA reads TGTGCCAGCAGCTCCCAAGGACAGGGGTGGGGAAACATTCAGTACTTC. Protein: CASSSQGQGWGNIQYF. Combining the CDR3 with reference TRBV7-3 and TRBJ2-4 gives the whole variable domain GAGVSQTPSNKVTEKGKYVELRCDPISGHTALYWYRQSLGQGPEFLIYFQGTGAADDSGLPNDRFFAVRPEGSVSTLKIQRTERGDSAVYLCASSSQGQGWGNIQYFGAGTRLSVL.

Comment on this clonotype: The CDR3 ends on some other residue instead of the conserved phenylalanine or tryptophan, so this is likely a read error. V gene TRBV5-1 combines with J gene TRBJ2-3, with 8 bases fitting TRBD2. The CDR3 has 15 amino acids. In germline, CDR1 is SGHRS, CDR2 YFSETQ. Here the CDR3 reads CASSPGLALTDTQYS. As DNA, the CDR3 is TGTGCCAGCAGCCCCGGACTAGCCCTCACAGATACGCAGTATTCT.

This clonotype has a count of ten or more. The chain is built from TRBV5-1 and TRBJ2-2, with D tentatively TRBD1 (6 bases). There are 15 residues in the CDR3. V was clipped by 2 bases and J by 1 base, with 9 bases between them. Germline V gene data show CDR1 as SGHRS and CDR2 as YFSETQ. This CDR3 reads CASSLLQGNTGELFF. In nucleotides, the CDR3 is TGCGCCAGCAGCTTATTACAGGGGAACACCGGGGAGCTGTTTTTT.

This clonotype was seen repeatedly, ten times or more. The chain couples TRBV3-1 to TRBJ1-5; D remains unclear. Germline V gene lookup returns CDR1 LGHDT and CDR2 YNNKEL (reference sequence). The CDR3 loop spans 15 amino acids. Trimming left V 1 base short and J 0 bases short, with 7 bases between. In DNA, the CDR3 is TGTGCCAGCAGCCAAGGATTTTATAGCAATCAGCCCCAGCATTTT. This codes for CASSQGFYSNQPQHF.

This clonotype was recorded at least ten times. This sequence joins TRBV27 and TRBJ1-2, with TRBD1 matching 9 bases. CDR3 size: 15 residues. V shed 1 base, J shed 2 bases, and the junction held 2 bases outside the gene matches. Per germline, CDR1 MNHEY and CDR2 SMNVEV (reference sequence). The CDR3 DNA reads as TGTGCCAGCAGTTTATTCGGGACAGGGAACTATGGCTACACCTTC. This translates into CASSLFGTGNYGYTF.

In its sample, this clonotype was seen a few times. The chain carries TRBV7-2 and TRBJ2-7; TRBD2 aligns across 8 bases. Germline CDR1 and CDR2: SGHTA and FQGNSA. With 1 base clipped from V and 4 bases from J, the junction kept 9 bases outside the gene matches. This CDR3 contains 16 residues. The CDR3 DNA sequence: TGTGCCAGCAGCTTAGGAGCGGGGGCCGGGGAGTACGAGCAGTACGTC. Its protein is CASSLGAGAGEYEQYV.

This clonotype was observed at least ten times. The CDR3 DNA follows: TGTGCCAGCAGCCAAGCAGAGTCTGAAGCTTTCTTT. It codes for CASSQAESEAFF. V gene TRBV3-1 combines with J gene TRBJ1-1; D is unclear. CDR3 length: 12 residues. The V end lost 1 base, the J end lost 6 bases, and 6 bases lay between the germline ends. Germline V gene sequence: CDR1 LGHDT, CDR2 YNNKEL (reference sequence).

There are many counts of this clonotype. The V call is TRBV6-5, the J call TRBJ1-2; unclear D gene. The CDR3 is 15 residues long. V was cut by 0 bases and J by 7 bases, with 15 bases left in between. Germline CDR1 MNHEY, CDR2 SVGAGI. The CDR3 coding sequence is TGTGCCAGCAGTTACTCAAACGCCGGCGGCCCTGGCTACACCTTC. Protein sequence: CASSYSNAGGPGYTF.

A few counts support this clonotype. This sequence joins TRBV9 and TRBJ1-2; D might be TRBD1 (6 bases). Germline CDR1 SGDLS, CDR2 YYNGEE. The CDR3 spans 12 residues. The ends were cut back, 6 bases at V and 8 bases at J, with 14 bases in the middle. CDR3 residues: CASKGQGSGYTF. The CDR3 coding sequence is TGTGCCAGCAAGGGGCAGGGGAGCGGCTACACCTTC.

This clonotype came up a few times. The chain is built from TRBV4-2 and TRBJ1-1; no clear D. Germline V gene lookup returns CDR1 LGHNA and CDR2 YNFKEQ. V was shortened by 4 bases and J by 3 bases, with 15 bases between the two germline ends. The CDR3 extends over 15 amino acids. CDR3 residues: CASSRMRERDTEAFF. The CDR3 DNA is TGTGCCAGCAGCCGCATGCGGGAGAGGGACACTGAAGCTTTCTTT.

This clonotype has a handful of counts. This rearrangement joins TRBV4-1 to TRBJ2-1; 9 nucleotides agree with TRBD2. The length of the CDR3 is 15 residues. The germline gives CDR1 MGHRA, CDR2 YSYEKL. Trimming took 5 bases from V and 5 from J; bases not matched to a gene: 7. CDR3 residues: CASSYLAGSHNEQFF. The CDR3 coding sequence is TGCGCCAGCAGCTACCTAGCGGGAAGCCACAATGAGCAGTTCTTC.

This clonotype was recorded at least ten times. The V gene is TRBV27, the J gene TRBJ2-3; D ambiguous. CDR3 length equals 13 residues. Trimming took off 4 bases at V and 9 bases at J, with 14 bases between the two ends. CDR1 and CDR2 (germline): MNHEY, SMNVEV (reference sequence). The CDR3 loop is CASSSRTANTQYF. In DNA form, the CDR3 reads TGTGCCAGCAGTTCTCGGACGGCTAACACGCAGTATTTT.

The chain joins TRBV19 to TRBJ1-5; D unclear. This CDR3 has 14 residues. CDR1 is LNHDA and CDR2 is SQIVND in the germline V gene (reference sequence). V was clipped by 5 bases and J by 1 base, with 9 bases between them. CDR3 sequence (DNA): TGTGCCAGTAGTCCGGCATGGAGCAATCAGCCCCAGCATTTT. It specifies CASSPAWSNQPQHF.

At least ten counts were recorded for this clonotype. The V call is TRBV10-3, the J call TRBJ1-3, with D uncertain. The CDR3 loop spans 15 amino acids. Trimming shortened V by 4 bases and J by 0 bases, and 10 bases separated the two germline ends. Germline V lookup: CDR1 ENHRY, CDR2 SYGVKD. In nucleotides, the CDR3 is TGTGCCATCAGTGGTGAGGATTACTCTGGAAACACCATATATTTT. Translating it yields CAISGEDYSGNTIYF.

This clonotype was detected many times. The chain is built from TRBV5-1 and TRBJ2-1; TRBD2 agrees at 10 bases. Germline trimming cut 0 bases from V and 4 bases from J; bases unmatched to any gene: 10. The CDR3 has 18 amino acids. Per germline, CDR1 SGHRS and CDR2 YFSETQ. The CDR3 nucleotides read TGCGCCAGCAGCTTGGCCTCAGTAACTAGCGGGACTTACAATGAGCAGTTCTTC. This encodes CASSLASVTSGTYNEQFF. Full variable domain (outside the CDR3, taken from reference TRBV5-1 and TRBJ2-1): KAGVTQTPRYLIKTRGQQVTLSCSPISGHRSVSWYQQTPGQGLQFLFEYFSETQRNKGNFPGRFSGRQFSNSRSEMNVSTLELGDSALYLCASSLASVTSGTYNEQFFGPGTRLTVL.

The CDR3 loop reads CASRRDIGPGELFF. CDR3 nucleotides: TGTGCCAGCAGGCGGGACATTGGACCCGGGGAGCTGTTTTTT. The chain joins TRBV7-2 to TRBJ2-2, with D perhaps assigned TRBD1 or TRBD2 (6 bases each). CDR1 and CDR2 (germline): SGHTA, FQGNSA. Trimming pared 6 bases from V and 6 bases from J, leaving 14 bases between. The CDR3 extends over 14 amino acids.

This clonotype was observed a handful of times. The gene calls are TRBV7-3 and TRBJ2-1; D possibly corresponds to TRBD1 (6 bases). The V gene's germline CDR1 is SGHTA and CDR2 FQGTGA. The CDR3 loop spans 17 amino acids. The V end lost 5 bases, the J end lost 3 bases, and 20 bases lay between the germline ends. The chain's CDR3 is CASSGSGGQGHYNEQFF. Here the CDR3 DNA reads TGTGCCAGCAGCGGGTCAGGCGGGCAGGGACACTACAATGAGCAGTTCTTC.